This TCR beta chain derives from a study of T cells in Graves' hyperthyroidism and ophthalmopathy. Study-wide points: Most thyroid clonotypes expanded above 0.001 were also detected in blood.

This CDR3 has 11 amino acids. Trimming removed 1 base from V and 7 bases from J, with 7 bases in between. Germline CDR1 is DFQATT and CDR2 is SNEGSKA (reference sequence). This sample holds PBMCs from 8.5 to 10 ml fresh peripheral blood. Amplified regions were TCR beta CDR3 sequences from RNA transcripts. A set of HTBI primers served as the primers for a first-round RT-PCR of the TCR CDR3. One entry per CDR3 protein results from TCRdb running MiXCR on the multiplex PCR reads. The profile covers 660,000 or so distinct CDR3 sequences, with about a fifth appearing a single time and under 35% taken by the ten largest. This clonotype has only a few counts. What it binds is not known.

The clonotype was recovered from a man aged 25 to 45 with Graves' ophthalmopathy. The V call is TRBV20-1, the J call TRBJ2-5; no clear D. The sequenced material came from blood. As DNA, the CDR3 is TGCAGTGCTAGAGTGGAAGCGACCCAGTACTTC. As protein: CSARVEATQYF.